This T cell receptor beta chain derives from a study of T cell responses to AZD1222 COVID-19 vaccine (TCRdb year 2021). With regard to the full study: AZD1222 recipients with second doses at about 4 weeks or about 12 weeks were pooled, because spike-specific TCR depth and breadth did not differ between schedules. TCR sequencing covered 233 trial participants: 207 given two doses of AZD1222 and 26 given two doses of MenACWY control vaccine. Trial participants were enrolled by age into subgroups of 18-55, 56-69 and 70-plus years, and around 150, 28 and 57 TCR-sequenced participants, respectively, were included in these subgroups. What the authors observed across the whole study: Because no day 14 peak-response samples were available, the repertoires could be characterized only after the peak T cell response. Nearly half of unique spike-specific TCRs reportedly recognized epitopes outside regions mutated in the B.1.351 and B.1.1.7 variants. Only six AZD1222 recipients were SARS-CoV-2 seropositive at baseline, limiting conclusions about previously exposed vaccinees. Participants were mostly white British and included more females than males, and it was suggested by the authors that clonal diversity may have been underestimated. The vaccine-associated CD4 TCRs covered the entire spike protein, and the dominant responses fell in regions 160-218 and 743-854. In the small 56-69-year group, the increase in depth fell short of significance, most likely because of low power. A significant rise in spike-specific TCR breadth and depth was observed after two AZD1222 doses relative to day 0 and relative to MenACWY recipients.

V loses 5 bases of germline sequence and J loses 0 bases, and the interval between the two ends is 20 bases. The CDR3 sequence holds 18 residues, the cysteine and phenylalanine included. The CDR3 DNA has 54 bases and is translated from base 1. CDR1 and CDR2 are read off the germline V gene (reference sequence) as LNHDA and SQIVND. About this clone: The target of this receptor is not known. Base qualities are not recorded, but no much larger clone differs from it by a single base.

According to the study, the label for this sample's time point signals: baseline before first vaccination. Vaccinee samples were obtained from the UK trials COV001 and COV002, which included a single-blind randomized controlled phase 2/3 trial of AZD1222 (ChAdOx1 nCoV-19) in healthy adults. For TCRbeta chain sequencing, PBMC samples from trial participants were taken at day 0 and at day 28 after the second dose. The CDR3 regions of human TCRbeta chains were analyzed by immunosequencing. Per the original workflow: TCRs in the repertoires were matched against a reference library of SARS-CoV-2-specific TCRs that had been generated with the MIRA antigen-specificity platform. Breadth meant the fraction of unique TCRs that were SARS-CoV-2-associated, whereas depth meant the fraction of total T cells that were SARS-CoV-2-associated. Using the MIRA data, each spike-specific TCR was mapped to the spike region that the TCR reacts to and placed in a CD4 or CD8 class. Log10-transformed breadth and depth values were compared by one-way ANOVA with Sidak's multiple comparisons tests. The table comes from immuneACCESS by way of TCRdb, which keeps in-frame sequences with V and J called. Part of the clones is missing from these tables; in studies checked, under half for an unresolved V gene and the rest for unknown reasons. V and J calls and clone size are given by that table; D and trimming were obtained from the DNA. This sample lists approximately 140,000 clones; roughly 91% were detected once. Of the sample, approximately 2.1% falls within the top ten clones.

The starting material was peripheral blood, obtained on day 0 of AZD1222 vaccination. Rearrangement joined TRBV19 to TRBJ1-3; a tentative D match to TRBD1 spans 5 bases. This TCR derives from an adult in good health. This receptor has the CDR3 CASSGQMTVFPSGNTIYF. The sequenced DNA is TGTGCCAGTAGTGGACAAATGACAGTTTTTCCCTCTGGAAACACCATATATTTT.